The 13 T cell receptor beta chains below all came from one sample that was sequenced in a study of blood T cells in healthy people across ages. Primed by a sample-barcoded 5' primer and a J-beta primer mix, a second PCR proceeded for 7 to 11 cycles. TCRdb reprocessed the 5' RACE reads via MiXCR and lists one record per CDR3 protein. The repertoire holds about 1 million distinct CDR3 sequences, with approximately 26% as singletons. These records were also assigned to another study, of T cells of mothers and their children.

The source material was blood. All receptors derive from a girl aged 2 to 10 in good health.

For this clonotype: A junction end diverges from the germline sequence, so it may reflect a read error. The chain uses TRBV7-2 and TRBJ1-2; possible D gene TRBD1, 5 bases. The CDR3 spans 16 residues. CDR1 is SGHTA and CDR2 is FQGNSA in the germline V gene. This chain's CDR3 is CASSFKPGEGAYGYTF. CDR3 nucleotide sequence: TGTGCCAGCAGCTTCAAGCCCGGTGAAGGGGCCTATGGTTACACCTTC.

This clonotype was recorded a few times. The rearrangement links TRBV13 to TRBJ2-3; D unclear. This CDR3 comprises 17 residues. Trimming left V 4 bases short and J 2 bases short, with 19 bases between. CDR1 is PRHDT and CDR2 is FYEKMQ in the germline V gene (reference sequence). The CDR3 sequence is CASSSPLLLVYTDTQYF. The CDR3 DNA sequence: TGTGCCAGCAGCTCCCCCCTGCTGCTAGTATACACAGATACGCAGTATTTT.

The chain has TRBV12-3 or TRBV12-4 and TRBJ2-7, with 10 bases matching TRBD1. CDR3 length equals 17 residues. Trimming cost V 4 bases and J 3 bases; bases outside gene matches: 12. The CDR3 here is CASSWGRIRDRGYEQYF. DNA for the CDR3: TGTGCCAGCAGTTGGGGGAGAATACGGGACAGGGGCTACGAGCAGTACTTC.

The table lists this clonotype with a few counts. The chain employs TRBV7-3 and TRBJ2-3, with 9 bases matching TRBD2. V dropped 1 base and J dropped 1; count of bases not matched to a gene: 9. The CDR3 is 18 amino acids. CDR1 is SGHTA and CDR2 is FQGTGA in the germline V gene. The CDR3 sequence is CASSLSGGDYGGTDTQYF. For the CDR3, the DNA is TGTGCCAGCAGCTTAAGCGGGGGGGACTACGGAGGCACAGATACGCAGTATTTT.

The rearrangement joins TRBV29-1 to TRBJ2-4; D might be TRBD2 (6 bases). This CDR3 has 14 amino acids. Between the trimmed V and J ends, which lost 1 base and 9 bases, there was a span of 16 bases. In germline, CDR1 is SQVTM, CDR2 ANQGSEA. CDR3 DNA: TGCAGCGTTGAAGTTTCTGCACGGAGGGGCATTCAGTACTTC. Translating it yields CSVEVSARRGIQYF. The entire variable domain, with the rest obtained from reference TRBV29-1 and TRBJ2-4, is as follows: SAVISQKPSRDICQRGTSLTIQCQVDSQVTMMFWYRQQPGQSLTLIATANQGSEATYESGFVIDKFPISRPNLTFSTLTVSNMSPEDSSIYLCSVEVSARRGIQYFGAGTRLSVL.

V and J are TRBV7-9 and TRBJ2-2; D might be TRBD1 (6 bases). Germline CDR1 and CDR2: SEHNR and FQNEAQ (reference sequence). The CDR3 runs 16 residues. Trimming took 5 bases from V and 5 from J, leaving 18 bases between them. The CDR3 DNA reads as TGTGCCAGCAGCCCGTACAGGCAGAGGGGGACCGGGGAGCTGTTTTTT. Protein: CASSPYRQRGTGELFF.

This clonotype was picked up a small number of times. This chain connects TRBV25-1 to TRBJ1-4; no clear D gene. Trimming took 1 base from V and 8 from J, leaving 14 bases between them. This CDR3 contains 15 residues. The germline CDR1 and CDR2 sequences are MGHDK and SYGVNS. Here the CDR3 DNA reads TGTGCCAGCAGTGAATTCGAAGGTTGGGAAGAAAAACTGTTTTTT. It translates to CASSEFEGWEEKLFF.

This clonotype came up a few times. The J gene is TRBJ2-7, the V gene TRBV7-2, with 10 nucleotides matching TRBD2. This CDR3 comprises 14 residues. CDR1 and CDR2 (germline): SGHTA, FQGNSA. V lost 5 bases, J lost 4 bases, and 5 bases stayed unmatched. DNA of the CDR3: TGTGCCAGCAGCAAAGCGGGGGGGCCTTACGAGCAGTACTTC. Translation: CASSKAGGPYEQYF.

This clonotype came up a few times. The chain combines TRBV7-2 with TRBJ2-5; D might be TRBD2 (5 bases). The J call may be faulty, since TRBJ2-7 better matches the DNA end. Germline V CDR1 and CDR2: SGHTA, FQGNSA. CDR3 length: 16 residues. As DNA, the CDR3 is TGTGCCAGCAGCTTCACATTGGGGAAGGGAGTGGGCGAGCAGTACTTC. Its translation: CASSFTLGKGVGEQYF.

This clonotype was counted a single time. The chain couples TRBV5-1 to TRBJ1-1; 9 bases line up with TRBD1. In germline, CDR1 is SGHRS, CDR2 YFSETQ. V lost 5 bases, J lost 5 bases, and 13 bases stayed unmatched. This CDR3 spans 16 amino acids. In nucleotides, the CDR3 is TGCGCCAGCAGTAGGGGAGGAGACAGGGGGGAAACTGAAGCTTTCTTT. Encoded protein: CASSRGGDRGETEAFF.

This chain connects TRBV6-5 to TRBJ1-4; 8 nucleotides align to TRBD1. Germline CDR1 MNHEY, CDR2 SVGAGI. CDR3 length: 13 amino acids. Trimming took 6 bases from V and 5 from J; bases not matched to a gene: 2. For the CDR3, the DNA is TGTGCCAGCAGACAGGGGGGAAATGAAAAACTGTTTTTT. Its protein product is CASRQGGNEKLFF.

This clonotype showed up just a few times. The CDR3 protein is CASSAEGGTSPLHF. CDR3 coding DNA: TGTGCCAGCAGCGCAGAGGGGGGGACTTCACCCCTCCACTTT. V is TRBV9 and J is TRBJ1-6, with D maybe TRBD1 (6 bases). Germline V lookup: CDR1 SGDLS, CDR2 YYNGEE. V lost 3 bases and J lost 9, with 13 bases in between. The CDR3 totals 14 residues.

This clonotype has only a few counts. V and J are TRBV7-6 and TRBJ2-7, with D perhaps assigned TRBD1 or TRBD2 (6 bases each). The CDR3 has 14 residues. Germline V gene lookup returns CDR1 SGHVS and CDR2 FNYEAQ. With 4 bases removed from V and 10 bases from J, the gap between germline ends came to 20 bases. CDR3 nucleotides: TGTGCCAGCAGCTCACGGACAAGGGGGGAAGCCCAGTACTTC. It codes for CASSSRTRGEAQYF.